The 20 T cell receptor beta chains given below trace back to one sample, sequenced in a study of blood T cell repertoires in COVID-19. Assay used: immunoSEQ multiplex PCR; TCRdb lists only in-frame clones, some missing. Of tens of thousands of clones listed, 90% to 95% are singletons. Sequenced: peripheral blood. These TCRs come from a human donor with active COVID-19. The donor label of this sample is uncertain.

The rearrangement joins TRBV15 to TRBJ1-5; no reliable D call. V dropped 8 bases and J dropped 3 bases, with 14 bases sitting between them. The CDR3 is 14 amino acids. Per the germline V gene, CDR1 is LNHNV and CDR2 is YYDKDF (reference sequence). In nucleotides, the CDR3 is TGTGCCACCCATACCGGACTATTCAATCAGCCCCAGCATTTT. Protein product: CATHTGLFNQPQHF. Complete variable domain (other parts from reference TRBV15 and TRBJ1-5): DAMVIQNPRYQVTQFGKPVTLSCSQTLNHNVMYWYQQKSSQAPKLLFHYYDKDFNNEADTPDNFQSRRPNTSFCFLDIRSPGLGDTAMYLCATHTGLFNQPQHFGDGTRLSIL.

The chain links TRBV10-1 to TRBJ2-1, with D possibly TRBD2 on 5 matching bases. Germline loops: CDR1 WNHNN, CDR2 SYGVQD (reference sequence). Trimming took 3 bases from V and 10 from J, leaving 19 bases between them. This CDR3 region has 15 residues. The DNA of the CDR3 is TGCGCCAGCAGTGATGCACTAGTCCCCTTTGAGGAGCAGTTCTTC. Translating gives CASSDALVPFEEQFF.

The chain is built from TRBV27 and TRBJ1-6, with 8 bases matching TRBD1. CDR1 and CDR2 from the germline V gene are MNHEY and SMNVEV (reference sequence). This CDR3 is 13 amino acids long. The V and J ends lost 7 bases and 10 bases, in that order; junction bases with no gene match: 6. In DNA form, the CDR3 reads TGTGCCAGCAAGACAGGGGTAGGGTCACCCCTCCACTTT. Its translation: CASKTGVGSPLHF.

The rearrangement uses TRBV5-6 and TRBJ1-6; 9 bases match TRBD1. The CDR3 has 17 residues. Per germline, CDR1 SGHDT and CDR2 YYEEEE. V lost 0 bases and J lost 7; bases outside the gene matches: 8. The CDR3 DNA sequence: TGTGCCAGCAGCTTGGCAGGACAGGGGCTTCTCAATTCACCCCTCCACTTT. The encoded protein is CASSLAGQGLLNSPLHF.

This clone was recorded once. The rearrangement joins TRBV13 to TRBJ1-4, with TRBD1 identical over 8 bases. The V gene end was trimmed by 5 bases and the J gene end by 14 bases; junction bases not matched to a gene: 16. The CDR3 has 15 amino acids. Germline V gene sequence: CDR1 PRHDT, CDR2 FYEKMQ (reference sequence). The CDR3 here is CASSHKTGADERLFF. The CDR3 region has the DNA TGTGCCAGCAGCCATAAGACAGGGGCCGACGAGCGTCTGTTTTTT.

CDR3 loop: CASSPSGADTQYF. CDR3 DNA sequence: TGTGCCAGCTCGCCTAGCGGAGCAGATACGCAGTATTTT. V is TRBV3-1 (or the pseudogene TRBV3-2) and J is TRBJ2-3, with 7 bases that match TRBD2. Losses at the gene ends were 8 bases for V and 4 bases for J; bases not matched to a gene: 6. This CDR3 has 13 amino acids. The germline CDR1 and CDR2 sequences are LGHDT and YNNKEL (reference sequence).

The rearrangement uses TRBV12-5 and TRBJ1-5; D remains unclear. Germline CDR1 LGHNT, CDR2 FRNRAP. Trimming shortened V by 4 bases and J by 4 bases, and 14 bases separated the two germline ends. This CDR3 has 15 residues. In nucleotides, the CDR3 is TGTGCTAGTGGTTCGGTACGGGAAGGGAATCAGCCCCAGCATTTT. It translates to CASGSVREGNQPQHF.

This chain links TRBV28 with TRBJ2-6, with D possibly matching TRBD2 (6 bases). The CDR3 consists of 17 residues. The V end lost 7 bases, the J end lost 0 bases, and 16 bases lay between the germline ends. Germline values: CDR1 MDHEN, CDR2 SYDVKM. DNA for the CDR3: TGTGCCAGCACCCCGGGGGATACTGGCTCTGGGGCCAACGTCCTGACTTTC. This sequence encodes CASTPGDTGSGANVLTF.

This clone showed up just once. The chain employs TRBV6-1 and TRBJ2-1; weak D call: TRBD1 (5 bases). The CDR3 sequence is 14 residues long. From germline, CDR1 is MNHNS and CDR2 SASEGT. Trimming took off 3 bases at V and 5 bases at J, with 11 bases between the two ends. The CDR3 DNA sequence: TGTGCCAGCAGTGACAGGGCCGTTAACAATGAGCAGTTCTTC. Its protein is CASSDRAVNNEQFF.

V is TRBV5-6 and J is TRBJ2-3, with 9 bases matching TRBD1. With 4 bases clipped from V and 5 bases from J, the junction kept 14 bases outside the gene matches. Germline V CDR1 and CDR2: SGHDT, YYEEEE. CDR3 length equals 17 residues. The CDR3 DNA reads TGTGCCAGCAGCCCAGGGACAGGGAACATTGCTCGAGATACGCAGTATTTT. Its translation: CASSPGTGNIARDTQYF.

The chain has TRBV11-3 and TRBJ2-3; D is possibly TRBD2 (6 bases). Trimming stripped 1 base from V and 1 base from J, with 9 bases between. The germline V gene encodes CDR1 SGHNT and CDR2 YENEEA. The CDR3 sequence is 15 residues long. CDR3 nucleotide sequence: TGTGCCAGCAGCTTAGGCGGCGGGGGCACAGATACGCAGTATTTT. Translation: CASSLGGGGTDTQYF. Combining the CDR3 with reference TRBV11-3 and TRBJ2-3 gives the whole variable domain EAGVVQSPRYKIIEKKQPVAFWCNPISGHNTLYWYLQNLGQGPELLIRYENEEAVDDSQLPKDRFSAERLKGVDSTLKIQPAELGDSAVYLCASSLGGGGTDTQYFGPGTRLTVL.

The chain recombines TRBV11-3 with TRBJ2-4; 7 bases align to TRBD2. Germline CDR1 reads SGHNT; CDR2 reads YENEEA. V shed 5 bases, J shed 1 base, and the junction held 11 bases outside the gene matches. The CDR3 length is 17 residues. CDR3 DNA: TGTGCCAGCAGCACCAACCGGGGAGGGGAGGCCAAAAACATTCAGTACTTC. It translates to CASSTNRGGEAKNIQYF.

The table lists this clone with a count of one. The rearrangement uses TRBV3-1 (or the pseudogene TRBV3-2) and TRBJ2-5; 7 bases are a match to TRBD2. V was pared by 5 bases and J by 2 bases, with 5 bases of the junction left unmatched. CDR1 and CDR2 from the germline V gene are LGHDT and YNNKEL (reference sequence). The CDR3 consists of 14 residues. This CDR3 reads CASSNRDYQETQYF. CDR3 nucleotide sequence: TGTGCCAGCAGCAACCGGGACTATCAAGAGACCCAGTACTTC.

This clone was counted a single time. DNA of the CDR3: TGCGCCAGCAGCTTGTATTCAGGGTCCGATACGCAGTATTTT. This sequence encodes CASSLYSGSDTQYF. J is TRBJ2-3 and V is TRBV5-1, with a possible D match to TRBD1 (5 bases). CDR1 is SGHRS, CDR2 YFSETQ, per germline. The V end lost 1 base, the J end lost 6 bases, and 12 bases lay between the germline ends. The CDR3 is made up of 14 amino acids.

The chain is built from TRBV5-1 and TRBJ2-3; D unresolved. V lost 0 bases and J 2 bases, leaving 7 bases between the germline ends. The CDR3 has 14 residues. Germline V gene sequence: CDR1 SGHRS, CDR2 YFSETQ. For the CDR3, the DNA is TGCGCCAGCAGCTTGGCACAGTTCACAGATACGCAGTATTTT. Its translation is CASSLAQFTDTQYF.

The chain carries TRBV11-3 and TRBJ1-6; D remains unclear. Germline V CDR1 and CDR2: SGHNT, YENEEA. This CDR3 is 14 amino acids long. V lost 8 bases to trimming and J lost 11 bases, with 19 bases between them. The CDR3 here is CASERYLPLPPLHF. The CDR3 nucleotides read TGTGCCAGCGAGCGGTATCTCCCTCTCCCACCCCTCCACTTT.

This rearrangement joins TRBV3-1 (or the pseudogene TRBV3-2) to TRBJ2-5, with 10 bases aligning to TRBD1. This CDR3 is built from 14 residues. CDR1 LGHDT and CDR2 YNNKEL come from the germline V gene (reference sequence). The ends lost 10 bases at V and 3 bases at J; junction bases unmatched: 8. The CDR3 sequence is CATRRQGAEETQYF. In DNA form, the CDR3 reads TGTGCCACCCGTAGACAGGGGGCGGAAGAGACCCAGTACTTC.

This chain joins TRBV7-8 and TRBJ2-1; 9 nucleotides align to TRBD2. This CDR3 region has 19 residues. V gave up 3 bases and J gave up 8 bases; unmatched junction bases: 20. Germline V gene lookup returns CDR1 SGHVS and CDR2 FQNEAQ. As DNA, the CDR3 is TGTGCCAGCAGCTTGGGGGGAGGGACTAGCCGAAGTAAATTGGATGAGCAGTTCTTC. Translated, it gives CASSLGGGTSRSKLDEQFF.

This rearrangement joins TRBV27 to TRBJ1-4; possibly TRBD1 for D (6 bases). The V end was cut by 5 bases, the J end by 10 bases, with 14 bases between. This CDR3 region has 13 residues. CDR1 is MNHEY and CDR2 is SMNVEV in the germline V gene (reference sequence). The CDR3 DNA sequence: TGTGCCAGCAGTCTCCAGGGGTCTGGAAAACTGTTTTTT. Amino acids: CASSLQGSGKLFF.

This clone was seen only once. This chain connects TRBV3-1 (or the pseudogene TRBV3-2) to TRBJ2-1; 8 bases fit TRBD2. V lost 0 bases and J lost 4; bases outside the gene matches: 8. Germline V gene lookup returns CDR1 LGHDT and CDR2 YNNKEL (reference sequence). CDR3 length: 17 amino acids. CDR3 sequence reads: CASSQDLASGRYNEQFF. The CDR3 DNA reads TGTGCCAGCAGCCAAGATTTGGCTAGCGGGCGATACAATGAGCAGTTCTTC.